This TCR beta chain was profiled in a study of Graves' ophthalmopathy and Graves' hyperthyroidism. The hyperthyroidism patients, aged 18 to 65, had been newly diagnosed, with under 2 months' duration. Exclusion criteria comprised other autoimmune diseases, uncontrolled infections, pregnancy or lactation in patients. In this sample, this clonotype turned up once. A read error may account for a junction end that differs from germline. This CDR3 region has 15 residues. CDR1 MNHEY and CDR2 SVGEGT come from the germline V gene. RNA transcripts yielded amplified TCR beta CDR3 regions. HTBI primers were used in a first-round RT-PCR, which preceded a second-round multiplex PCR. TCRdb processed the multiplex PCR reads anew with MiXCR; each CDR3 protein has one entry. The profile shows about 550,000 distinct CDR3 sequences, approximately 37% of them singletons.

This chain uses TRBV6-2 or TRBV6-3 with TRBJ2-2; maybe TRBD2 (6 bases). The sequencing input was peripheral blood or thyroid tissue (not recorded which). The source of this sequence is an adult man with Graves' hyperthyroidism. DNA of the CDR3: TGTGCCAGCAGATCGACTAGATTGAACATCGGGGAGCTGTTTTTT. Translating gives CASRSTRLNIGELFF.